A single sample is the source of the 29 T cell receptor beta chains below, sequenced in a study of cytomegalovirus exposure and HLA in healthy donors (dated by TCRdb to 2017 to 2019). Libraries were constructed by the immunoSEQ multiplex PCR assay. For the multiplex PCR, a mixture combining 60 forward primers for TCR Vbeta segments and 13 reverse primers for TCR Jbeta segments was used. The table comes from immuneACCESS by way of TCRdb, which keeps in-frame sequences with V and J called. Part of the clones is missing from these tables; in studies checked, under half for an unresolved V gene and the rest for unknown reasons. The sample table holds 140,000 to 150,000 clones, of which approximately 85% were seen once. The top ten hold roughly 0.5% of the sample. The sequenced sample consisted of PBMCs. The receptors shown here come from a woman aged 40 to 50 in good health and CMV-seronegative.

The gene calls are TRBV10-3 and TRBJ2-5; 7 bases agree with TRBD1. The DNA matches TRBJ2-7 better at its end, which makes the J call doubtful. Germline loops: CDR1 ENHRY, CDR2 SYGVKD. The CDR3 spans 12 residues. The CDR3 DNA reads TGTGCCATTCGGGACAGAATCTACGAGCAGTACTTC. It yields the protein CAIRDRIYEQYF.

This chain joins TRBV6-1 and TRBJ2-7; tentatively, D is TRBD1 (6 bases). The germline V gene has CDR1 MNHNS and CDR2 SASEGT. CDR3 length equals 12 residues. Trimming stripped 6 bases from V and 3 bases from J, with 9 bases between. DNA for the CDR3: TGTGCCAGCAGCCTACAGGGCTACGAGCAGTACTTC. Translating gives CASSLQGYEQYF.

The chain joins TRBV27 to TRBJ2-2, with 7 bases fitting TRBD2. The J segment lost 0 bases and the V segment lost 2 bases, leaving 15 bases of the junction unmatched. Germline CDR1 MNHEY, CDR2 SMNVEV (reference sequence). This CDR3 comprises 20 residues. The CDR3 coding sequence is TGTGCCAGCAGTTTAGTCTGGCGTCTAGCGGAAAGCGCGAACACCGGGGAGCTGTTTTTT. Amino acid sequence: CASSLVWRLAESANTGELFF.

The J gene is TRBJ2-5, the V gene TRBV11-1; tentatively, D is TRBD1 (6 bases). The last part of the DNA fits TRBJ2-7 better; the J call may be wrong. The length of the CDR3 is 15 residues. Per the germline V gene, CDR1 is SGHAT and CDR2 is FQDESV (reference sequence). DNA of the CDR3: TGTGCCAGCAGCCCCGTCACCCATGTAGGGGGCGAGCAGTACTTC. It yields the protein CASSPVTHVGGEQYF.

This clone appeared once. The rearrangement uses TRBV2 and TRBJ1-5; D is unresolved. CDR3 length: 16 residues. Germline CDR1 SNHLY, CDR2 FYNNEI. The V gene lost 5 bases and the J gene lost 5 bases, with 19 bases spanning the gap. CDR3 protein: CASSSLPGGLYQPQHF. The DNA of the CDR3 is TGTGCCAGCAGTTCACTACCGGGTGGTCTCTATCAGCCCCAGCATTTT.

The rearrangement uses TRBV6-6 and TRBJ1-1, with a weak D call TRBD1 (6 bases). The CDR3 covers 14 residues. The germline gives CDR1 MNHNY, CDR2 SVGAGI (reference sequence). V was pared by 6 bases and J by 0 bases, with 11 bases between. In nucleotides, the CDR3 is TGTGCCAGCAGCCGACAGGACGTGAACACTGAAGCTTTCTTT. Amino acid sequence: CASSRQDVNTEAFF.

V gene TRBV27 combines with J gene TRBJ2-1, with D perhaps TRBD2 (6 bases). This CDR3 spans 15 amino acids. Looked up from germline, CDR1 is MNHEY and CDR2 is SMNVEV (reference sequence). V gave up 7 bases and J gave up 0 bases, with 13 bases separating them. CDR3 coding DNA: TGTGCCAGCATTTCCTACGGGAGCTCCTACAATGAGCAGTTCTTC. It encodes CASISYGSSYNEQFF.

The chain combines TRBV5-1 with TRBJ2-5, with a weak D call TRBD2 (6 bases). Deletions cut 2 bases from V and 9 bases from J, with 20 bases between. Germline V gene data show CDR1 as SGHRS and CDR2 as YFSETQ. The CDR3 has 15 residues. Here the CDR3 DNA reads TGCGCCAGCAGCTTCCTGGCGGGAACCCTTGAATCCCAGTACTTC. Protein: CASSFLAGTLESQYF.

The gene calls are TRBV28 and TRBJ2-1, with TRBD2 identical over 7 bases. Per the germline V gene, CDR1 is MDHEN and CDR2 is SYDVKM. The V and J ends lost 5 bases and 2 bases, in that order; junction bases with no gene match: 12. The CDR3 consists of 17 residues. Here the CDR3 reads CASSTPYGGSPYNEQFF. For the CDR3, the DNA is TGTGCCAGCAGTACCCCCTACGGCGGGAGCCCCTACAATGAGCAGTTCTTC. The full variable domain, with the rest looked up from reference TRBV28 and TRBJ2-1, is DVKVTQSSRYLVKRTGEKVFLECVQDMDHENMFWYRQDPGLGLRLIYFSYDVKMKEKGDIPEGYSVSREKKERFSLILESASTNQTSMYLCASSTPYGGSPYNEQFFGPGTRLTVL.

The CDR3, as DNA: TGTGCCAGCAGCTTAATTGCTAGCTCCCCCGGGGAGCTGTTTTTT. Its translation is CASSLIASSPGELFF. This rearrangement joins TRBV7-6 to TRBJ2-2; D may be TRBD2 (5 bases). Trimming removed 2 bases at V and 6 bases at J, with 13 bases between. Per the germline V gene, CDR1 is SGHVS and CDR2 is FNYEAQ. This CDR3 is 15 amino acids long.

The CDR3 protein is CASSPVTGANTEAFF. The CDR3 DNA follows: TGTGCCAGCAGCCCAGTAACAGGGGCGAACACTGAAGCTTTCTTT. This rearrangement joins TRBV7-6 to TRBJ1-1; 7 nucleotides line up with TRBD1. CDR1 is SGHVS, CDR2 FNYEAQ, per germline. This CDR3 is built from 15 residues. J gave up 1 base and V 5 bases, and 7 bases lay outside the gene matches.

This clone appeared a few times. The V gene is TRBV29-1, the J gene TRBJ2-7, with 7 bases identical to TRBD2. Germline-derived CDR1 and CDR2 are SQVTM and ANQGSEA. The CDR3 is 12 amino acids. J was trimmed by 7 bases and V by 5 bases; bases with no gene match: 8. Here the CDR3 reads CSVISGSGEQYF. Here the CDR3 DNA reads TGCAGCGTTATTAGCGGGTCGGGGGAGCAGTACTTC.

The chain combines TRBV2 with TRBJ2-6; D gene ambiguous. Trimming stripped 2 bases from V and 2 bases from J, with 7 bases between. The V gene's germline CDR1 is SNHLY and CDR2 FYNNEI. This CDR3 contains 15 residues. The CDR3 region is CASSERQAGANVLTF. DNA for the CDR3: TGTGCCAGCAGTGAACGGCAGGCTGGGGCCAACGTCCTGACTTTC. The whole variable domain, filled in from reference TRBV2 and TRBJ2-6, reads EPEVTQTPSHQVTQMGQEVILRCVPISNHLYFYWYRQILGQKVEFLVSFYNNEISEKSEIFDDQFSVERPDGSNFTLKIRSTKLEDSAMYFCASSERQAGANVLTFGAGSRLTVL.

This clone has a single count. The chain employs TRBV10-1 and TRBJ2-7; 8 bases agree with TRBD2. The germline V gene has CDR1 WNHNN and CDR2 SYGVQD (reference sequence). The CDR3 sequence is 16 residues long. Trimming removed 4 bases from V and 5 bases from J; junction bases left unmatched: 13. CDR3 protein: CASSGGREVSANEQYF. The CDR3 coding sequence is TGCGCCAGCAGTGGAGGGCGGGAGGTGTCGGCCAACGAGCAGTACTTC.

This chain connects TRBV28 to TRBJ1-2, with unresolved D. The V gene's germline CDR1 is MDHEN and CDR2 SYDVKM. With 5 bases removed from V and 7 bases from J, the gap between germline ends came to 11 bases. The CDR3 is made up of 12 amino acids. CDR3: CASSAQVGGYTF. Written as DNA, the CDR3 is TGTGCCAGCAGTGCCCAGGTGGGTGGCTACACCTTC.

In regard to this clone: At one of its ends the junction is not consistent with the germline gene, which may arise from a read error. The chain links TRBV7-7 to TRBJ1-2; D might be TRBD1 (5 bases). This CDR3 contains 12 residues. Germline CDR1 SSHAT, CDR2 FNYEAQ (reference sequence). As DNA, the CDR3 is TGTGCTAGCAGCCTGACAGACTATGGCTACACCTTC. Its translation is CASSLTDYGYTF.

The V and J genes are TRBV7-9 and TRBJ2-7; TRBD2 matches 8 bases. Germline values: CDR1 SEHNR, CDR2 FQNEAQ (reference sequence). With V trimmed by 3 bases and J by 6 bases, 4 bases remained unmatched. The CDR3 covers 13 residues. CDR3 nucleotides: TGTGCCAGCAGCTTGGGACTAGTGAGCGAGCAGTACTTC. Translated: CASSLGLVSEQYF.

This chain uses TRBV7-8 with TRBJ2-1; 10 bases are a match to TRBD2. The CDR3 consists of 16 residues. With 5 bases clipped from V and 4 bases from J, the junction kept 8 bases outside the gene matches. Germline V gene lookup returns CDR1 SGHVS and CDR2 FQNEAQ. The CDR3 sequence is CASSPQREGVYNEQFF. The CDR3 DNA follows: TGTGCCAGCAGCCCCCAGCGGGAGGGCGTATACAATGAGCAGTTCTTC.

A few counts support this clone. This chain links TRBV19 with TRBJ2-1; D gene ambiguous. This CDR3 has 12 residues. With 1 base removed from V and 7 bases from J, the gap between germline ends came to 5 bases. Germline loops: CDR1 LNHDA, CDR2 SQIVND (reference sequence). The CDR3 region has the DNA TGTGCCAGTAGTATAGGGCCGAATGAGCAGTTCTTC. Protein sequence: CASSIGPNEQFF.

CDR3 amino acids: CASRYGETGSPLHF. The CDR3 DNA follows: TGTGCCAGCAGATACGGAGAGACGGGGTCACCCCTCCACTTT. This sequence joins TRBV28 and TRBJ1-6; D not certain. Trimming shortened V by 6 bases and J by 10 bases, and 16 bases separated the two germline ends. Germline loops: CDR1 MDHEN, CDR2 SYDVKM. CDR3 length equals 14 residues.

The chain carries TRBV6-5 and TRBJ2-3; 8 nucleotides agree with TRBD1. V was pared by 7 bases and J by 2 bases, with 8 bases of the junction left unmatched. From germline, CDR1 is MNHEY and CDR2 SVGAGI. CDR3 length: 15 amino acids. CDR3 in amino acids: CASIAGQGLTDTQYF. CDR3 nucleotides: TGTGCCAGCATAGCAGGACAGGGACTCACAGATACGCAGTATTTT.

The chain joins TRBV9 to TRBJ2-3; a possible D gene is TRBD2 (6 bases). The germline CDR1 and CDR2 sequences are SGDLS and YYNGEE. This CDR3 is built from 14 residues. Deletions cut 3 bases from V and 0 bases from J, with 8 bases between. CDR3 DNA: TGTGCCAGCAGCGCCGGGACTAGCACAGATACGCAGTATTTT. It translates to CASSAGTSTDTQYF. Based on the CDR3 plus reference TRBV9 and TRBJ2-3, the full variable domain is DSGVTQTPKHLITATGQRVTLRCSPRSGDLSVYWYQQSLDQGLQFLIQYYNGEERAKGNILERFSAQQFPDLHSELNLSSLELGDSALYFCASSAGTSTDTQYFGPGTRLTVL.

The chain employs TRBV29-1 and TRBJ2-1; 11 bases are a match to TRBD2. V dropped 4 bases and J dropped 3; count of bases not matched to a gene: 8. In germline, CDR1 is SQVTM, CDR2 ANQGSEA. CDR3 length: 16 amino acids. For the CDR3, the DNA is TGCAGCGTTGGACTAGCGGGGATCCGCAGCTACAATGAGCAGTTCTTC. This gives the protein CSVGLAGIRSYNEQFF.

The chain joins TRBV5-1 to TRBJ2-3; D possibly corresponds to TRBD2 (5 bases). CDR1 and CDR2 (germline): SGHRS, YFSETQ. The CDR3 runs 14 residues. Trimming took off 0 bases at V and 1 base at J, with 6 bases between the two ends. CDR3 bases: TGCGCCAGCAGCTTGGAAGCGGGCACAGATACGCAGTATTTT. Amino acid sequence: CASSLEAGTDTQYF.

The chain combines TRBV2 with TRBJ1-2, with TRBD1 identical over 8 bases. This CDR3 contains 12 residues. J was trimmed by 5 bases and V by 10 bases; bases with no gene match: 6. CDR1 and CDR2 (germline): SNHLY, FYNNEI. CDR3 nucleotide sequence: TGTGCCACAGGACAGGGCGATTATGGCTACACCTTC. It yields the protein CATGQGDYGYTF.

J is TRBJ2-5 and V is TRBV20-1; no reliable D call. Germline V CDR1 and CDR2: DFQATT, SNEGSKA (reference sequence). Deletions cut 4 bases from V and 5 bases from J, with 5 bases between. CDR3 length equals 10 residues. The CDR3: CSATGETQYF. CDR3 coding DNA: TGCAGTGCTACCGGGGAGACCCAGTACTTC.

This chain uses TRBV15 with TRBJ2-1, with D tentatively TRBD2 (5 bases). In germline, CDR1 is LNHNV, CDR2 YYDKDF (reference sequence). The CDR3 consists of 16 residues. Between the trimmed V and J ends, which lost 6 bases and 5 bases, there was a span of 20 bases. CDR3 bases: TGTGCCACCAGAACCTACACTAGACCATCCCACAATGAGCAGTTCTTC. Encoded protein: CATRTYTRPSHNEQFF.

This chain connects TRBV6-5 to TRBJ1-5; 8 nucleotides align to TRBD1. J gave up 0 bases and V 6 bases, and 4 bases lay outside the gene matches. The CDR3 has 15 residues. Per germline, CDR1 MNHEY and CDR2 SVGAGI. The CDR3 DNA sequence: TGTGCCAGCAGCCCGGGACAGGTTAGCAATCAGCCCCAGCATTTT. Its translation is CASSPGQVSNQPQHF.

V usage is TRBV29-1 and J usage is TRBJ2-1; 12 bases fit TRBD2. Germline CDR1 and CDR2: SQVTM and ANQGSEA. The ends lost 6 bases at V and 8 bases at J; junction bases unmatched: 5. This CDR3 contains 13 residues. CDR3 sequence reads: CSVGLAGYYEQFF. The DNA of the CDR3 is TGCAGCGTCGGACTAGCGGGATACTATGAGCAGTTCTTC.